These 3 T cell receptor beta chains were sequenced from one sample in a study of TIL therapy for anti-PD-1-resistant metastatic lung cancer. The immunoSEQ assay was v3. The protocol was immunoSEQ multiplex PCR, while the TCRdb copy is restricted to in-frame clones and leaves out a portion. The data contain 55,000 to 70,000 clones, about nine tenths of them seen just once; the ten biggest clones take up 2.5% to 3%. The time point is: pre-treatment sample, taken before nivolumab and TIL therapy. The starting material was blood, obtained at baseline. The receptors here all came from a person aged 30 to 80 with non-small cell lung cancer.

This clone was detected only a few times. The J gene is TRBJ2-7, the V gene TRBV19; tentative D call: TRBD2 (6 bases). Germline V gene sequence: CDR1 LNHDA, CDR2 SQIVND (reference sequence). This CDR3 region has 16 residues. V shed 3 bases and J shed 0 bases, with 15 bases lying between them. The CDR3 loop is CASSIAWDWSSYEQYF. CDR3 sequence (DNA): TGTGCCAGTAGTATCGCTTGGGACTGGAGCTCCTACGAGCAGTACTTC.

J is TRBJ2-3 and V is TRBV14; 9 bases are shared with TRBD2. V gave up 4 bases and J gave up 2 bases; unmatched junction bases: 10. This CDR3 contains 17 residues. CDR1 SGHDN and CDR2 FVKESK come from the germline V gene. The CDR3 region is CASSPGMTSGLTDTQYF. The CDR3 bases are TGTGCCAGCAGCCCAGGGATGACTAGCGGTCTCACAGATACGCAGTATTTT. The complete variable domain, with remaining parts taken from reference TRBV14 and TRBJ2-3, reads EAGVTQFPSHSVIEKGQTVTLRCDPISGHDNLYWYRRVMGKEIKFLLHFVKESKQDESGMPNNRFLAERTGGTYSTLKVQPAELEDSGVYFCASSPGMTSGLTDTQYFGPGTRLTVL.

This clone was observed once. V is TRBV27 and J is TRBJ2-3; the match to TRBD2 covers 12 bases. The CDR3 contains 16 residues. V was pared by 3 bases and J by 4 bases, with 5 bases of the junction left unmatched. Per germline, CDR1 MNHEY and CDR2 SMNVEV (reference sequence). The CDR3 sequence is CASSFTSGGRADTQYF. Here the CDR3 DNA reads TGTGCCAGCAGTTTCACTAGCGGGGGGCGAGCAGATACGCAGTATTTT.